This TCR beta chain came from a study of shared clonotypes between healthy human individuals. Study results and caveats: In contrast to clonotypes shared by all four donors, non-shared clonotypes had lower generation probabilities. Rarefaction showed sorted-subset sequencing was incomplete despite large depth.

Clones were sequenced by immunoSEQ multiplex PCR, and TCRdb holds only the in-frame ones, with some missing. The profile shows 2 million to 3 million clones, over 85% of them singletons. The CDR3 length is 14 residues. V shed 4 bases, J shed 6 bases, and the junction held 4 bases outside the gene matches. Germline V gene sequence: CDR1 MGHDK, CDR2 SYGVNS. Details on this clone: The antigen is not known.

This TCR was recovered from a young man in good health. The specimen sequenced was naive CD4+ T cells sorted from blood. Indicated subset: CD45RA+ positively selected. The rearrangement uses TRBV25-1 and TRBJ1-5; TRBD1 aligns across 9 bases. The CDR3 loop reads CASSGTGAGQPQHF. The DNA for the CDR3 is TGTGCCAGCAGTGGGACAGGGGCAGGTCAGCCCCAGCATTTT.